The clone carrying this TCR beta chain was observed a handful of times. Its antigen remains unknown. The data were obtained in a study of T cell responses to AZD1222 COVID-19 vaccine. About the study: Pooling of second doses given at about 4 or about 12 weeks was done.

Study-wide points: Spike-specific TCR repertoires showed rising breadth and depth after two AZD1222 doses.

The CDR3 runs to 13 residues. Germline V lookup: CDR1 SGHNT, CDR2 YYREEE (reference sequence). J gave up 6 bases and V 4 bases, and 7 bases lay outside the gene matches. Some clones are missing from TCRdb's copy, which holds only in-frame ones; the method was immunoSEQ multiplex PCR. The repertoire includes 90,000 to 110,000 clones, roughly 87% of them detected once, and approximately 5.2% sits in the top ten. The rearrangement joins TRBV5-4 to TRBJ2-7; 7 bases match TRBD1. Sequencing was performed on peripheral blood, taken on day 0 of AZD1222 vaccination. The origin of this receptor is an adult in good health. The CDR3: CASSKWQGVEQYF. For the CDR3, the DNA is TGTGCCAGCAGCAAATGGCAGGGGGTCGAGCAGTACTTC.